The 30 T cell receptor beta chains in this list originate from one sample, sequenced in a study of OX40 agonist ivuxolimab in advanced cancers. To prepare the library, the immunoSEQ multiplex PCR assay was applied. The immuneACCESS repertoire file appears here via TCRdb, limited to in-frame rearrangements. These files lack a portion of the clones; in checked studies, under half of the deficit traces to unresolved V genes, and the cause of the others is not known. Recorded for this sample are about 34,000 clones; roughly 80% of them occurred a single time. The ten largest clones take up roughly 2.5% of the sample. Sequences were derived from CD4+ or CD8+ T cells sorted from blood, sampled in a trial of the OX40 agonist ivuxolimab. Receptors were obtained from an adult with an advanced solid tumor such as melanoma, head and neck, liver or kidney cancer.

DNA for the CDR3: TGTGCCAGCAGCTTAGTAACCGAAGAAAAACTGTTTTTT. This gives the protein CASSLVTEEKLFF. The chain uses TRBV7-9 and TRBJ1-4, with D unclear. The V gene lost 1 base and the J gene lost 8 bases, with 8 bases spanning the gap. CDR1 is SEHNR and CDR2 is FQNEAQ in the germline V gene (reference sequence). The CDR3 has 13 amino acids.

This clone was recorded once. V and J are TRBV7-2 and TRBJ2-5; 12 bases are a match to TRBD2. Per germline, CDR1 SGHTA and CDR2 FQGNSA. Losses at the gene ends were 5 bases for V and 4 bases for J; bases not matched to a gene: 2. The CDR3 runs 14 residues. CDR3 DNA sequence: TGTGCCAGCAGCACACTAGCGGGGGGAGAGACCCAGTACTTC. This translates into CASSTLAGGETQYF.

The chain employs TRBV2 and TRBJ2-3; D gene uncertain. V was shortened by 1 base and J by 6 bases, with 8 bases between the two germline ends. The CDR3 length is 13 residues. Looked up from germline, CDR1 is SNHLY and CDR2 is FYNNEI. The CDR3 sequence: CASSEVGWDTQYF. As DNA, the CDR3 is TGTGCCAGCAGTGAAGTGGGATGGGATACGCAGTATTTT.

The V and J genes are TRBV6-1 and TRBJ1-3; D ambiguous. V was cut by 6 bases and J by 0 bases, with 9 bases left in between. CDR3 length: 14 amino acids. The V gene's germline CDR1 is MNHNS and CDR2 SASEGT. CDR3 protein: CASSAMVSGNTIYF. The CDR3 region has the DNA TGTGCCAGCAGCGCAATGGTCTCTGGAAACACCATATATTTT.

The V and J genes are TRBV27 and TRBJ2-1, with 11 bases aligning to TRBD2. Germline loops: CDR1 MNHEY, CDR2 SMNVEV (reference sequence). The CDR3 covers 14 residues. The ends lost 6 bases at V and 9 bases at J; junction bases unmatched: 7. The chain's CDR3 is CASSLSGRATEQFF. Written as DNA, the CDR3 is TGTGCCAGCAGCCTTAGCGGGAGGGCCACTGAGCAGTTCTTC.

V gene TRBV15 combines with J gene TRBJ1-4; no firm D call. The germline CDR1 and CDR2 sequences are LNHNV and YYDKDF (reference sequence). The CDR3 sequence is 13 residues long. The V gene lost 1 base and the J gene lost 0 bases, with 0 bases spanning the gap. CDR3 loop: CATSRATNEKLFF. The CDR3 DNA follows: TGTGCCACCAGCAGAGCAACTAATGAAAAACTGTTTTTT.

The genes are TRBV9 and TRBJ2-2; no definite D call. Trimming took 0 bases from V and 7 from J, leaving 4 bases between them. CDR1 SGDLS and CDR2 YYNGEE come from the germline V gene. This CDR3 is built from 12 residues. CDR3 protein: CASSVGSGELFF. CDR3 coding DNA: TGTGCCAGCAGCGTAGGAAGCGGGGAGCTGTTTTTT.

This CDR3 is CASSGLAGGSEQFF. CDR3 DNA sequence: TGTGCCAGCAGTGGACTGGCTGGGGGGAGTGAGCAGTTCTTC. The chain carries TRBV2 and TRBJ2-1; tentatively, D is TRBD2 (6 bases). This CDR3 is built from 14 residues. Trimming pared 4 bases from V and 9 bases from J, leaving 16 bases between. Germline-derived CDR1 and CDR2 are SNHLY and FYNNEI.

V gene TRBV5-1 combines with J gene TRBJ1-6; a weak D match, TRBD1 (5 bases). The V end lost 0 bases, the J end lost 7 bases, and 8 bases lay between the germline ends. This CDR3 contains 14 residues. Germline assignment: CDR1 SGHRS and CDR2 YFSETQ. In DNA, the CDR3 is TGCGCCAGCAGCTTGGTTGGGGCGAATTCACCCCTCCACTTT. Its protein is CASSLVGANSPLHF. Full variable domain (rest looked up from reference TRBV5-1 and TRBJ1-6): KAGVTQTPRYLIKTRGQQVTLSCSPISGHRSVSWYQQTPGQGLQFLFEYFSETQRNKGNFPGRFSGRQFSNSRSEMNVSTLELGDSALYLCASSLVGANSPLHFGNGTRLTVT.

CDR3 in amino acids: CASSEATEQYF. The CDR3 DNA is TGTGCCAGCAGTGAAGCAACCGAGCAGTACTTC. The V call is TRBV25-1, the J call TRBJ2-7, with no clear D. The CDR3 loop spans 11 amino acids. Per germline, CDR1 MGHDK and CDR2 SYGVNS. V was trimmed by 2 bases and J by 6 bases, leaving 5 bases between them.

J is TRBJ2-7 and V is TRBV6-1, with 10 bases that match TRBD2. V was clipped by 6 bases and J by 5 bases; unmatched bases: 10. This CDR3 contains 15 residues. Germline V gene data show CDR1 as MNHNS and CDR2 as SASEGT. The CDR3: CASSALTSGNDEQYF. Written as DNA, the CDR3 is TGTGCCAGCAGCGCTTTAACTAGCGGGAACGACGAGCAGTACTTC.

V and J are TRBV14 and TRBJ2-2, with D uncertain. V gave up 4 bases and J gave up 4 bases, with 7 bases separating them. The CDR3 length is 13 residues. The germline gives CDR1 SGHDN, CDR2 FVKESK. This chain's CDR3 is CASSRYSTGELFF. CDR3 coding DNA: TGTGCCAGCAGCCGGTACAGCACCGGGGAGCTGTTTTTT.

This clone is a singleton in its sample. The chain has TRBV30 and TRBJ2-7, with D tentatively TRBD2 (7 bases). This CDR3 contains 14 residues. Trimming shortened V by 0 bases and J by 7 bases, and 16 bases separated the two germline ends. Germline V lookup: CDR1 GTSNPN, CDR2 SVGIG (reference sequence). As DNA, the CDR3 is TGTGCCTGGAGTGTATCTCGGGGGGCGAATGAGCAGTACTTC. Its translation is CAWSVSRGANEQYF.

The V gene is TRBV7-6, the J gene TRBJ1-6; 10 nucleotides agree with TRBD1. Unmatched junction bases numbered 6, after V lost 5 bases and J lost 8 bases. Germline-derived CDR1 and CDR2 are SGHVS and FNYEAQ. The length of the CDR3 is 15 residues. In DNA, the CDR3 is TGTGCCAGCAGCCTAAGGACAGGGGGGTATTCACCCCTCCACTTT. It specifies CASSLRTGGYSPLHF.

This chain joins TRBV28 and TRBJ2-3; 9 nucleotides align to TRBD2. The junction had 7 bases not matched to a gene; V was cut back by 3 bases and J by 6 bases. The CDR3 spans 15 residues. In germline, CDR1 is MDHEN, CDR2 SYDVKM. The CDR3 protein is CASSFTGLAGDTQYF. The DNA of the CDR3 is TGTGCCAGCAGTTTTACGGGACTAGCTGGGGATACGCAGTATTTT. The whole variable domain, remainder taken from reference TRBV28 and TRBJ2-3, is DVKVTQSSRYLVKRTGEKVFLECVQDMDHENMFWYRQDPGLGLRLIYFSYDVKMKEKGDIPEGYSVSREKKERFSLILESASTNQTSMYLCASSFTGLAGDTQYFGPGTRLTVL.

This chain links TRBV5-1 with TRBJ2-2; 9 positions agree with TRBD2. Germline assignment: CDR1 SGHRS and CDR2 YFSETQ. Unmatched junction bases numbered 6, after V lost 4 bases and J lost 5 bases. There are 15 residues in the CDR3. The CDR3 region is CASSNSGRTTGELFF. In nucleotides, the CDR3 is TGCGCCAGCAGCAATAGCGGGAGAACGACCGGGGAGCTGTTTTTT.

The chain is built from TRBV5-8 and TRBJ1-4, with unresolved D. This CDR3 is built from 12 residues. Germline assignment: CDR1 SGHTS and CDR2 YDEGEE. V lost 4 bases and J 7 bases, leaving 8 bases between the germline ends. The CDR3 region has the DNA TGTGCCAGCAGCAGCTTCGGTGAAAAACTGTTTTTT. Protein sequence: CASSSFGEKLFF.

The rearrangement links TRBV28 to TRBJ2-7; no clear D gene. CDR1 and CDR2 (germline): MDHEN, SYDVKM. This CDR3 comprises 13 residues. V dropped 8 bases and J dropped 2 bases, with 13 bases sitting between them. This CDR3 reads CASGTGVPYEQYF. Here the CDR3 DNA reads TGTGCCAGCGGAACTGGAGTCCCCTACGAGCAGTACTTC.

The J gene is TRBJ1-4, the V gene TRBV2; D remains unclear. V was shortened by 4 bases and J by 8 bases, with 11 bases between the two germline ends. Germline CDR1 and CDR2: SNHLY and FYNNEI. This CDR3 has 13 amino acids. The CDR3, as DNA: TGTGCCAGCAGTGGCCAGGAGTACGAAAAACTGTTTTTT. It codes for CASSGQEYEKLFF. Full variable domain (remainder filled in from reference TRBV2 and TRBJ1-4): EPEVTQTPSHQVTQMGQEVILRCVPISNHLYFYWYRQILGQKVEFLVSFYNNEISEKSEIFDDQFSVERPDGSNFTLKIRSTKLEDSAMYFCASSGQEYEKLFFGSGTQLSVL.

The J gene is TRBJ2-7, the V gene TRBV11-2, with 8 positions matching TRBD1. With 7 bases clipped from V and 2 bases from J, the junction kept 10 bases outside the gene matches. The germline V gene encodes CDR1 SGHAT and CDR2 FQNNGV. This CDR3 comprises 15 residues. The CDR3 here is CASTLPGQGAYEQYF. The CDR3 coding sequence is TGTGCCAGCACCCTTCCCGGACAGGGAGCCTACGAGCAGTACTTC.

The genes are TRBV9 and TRBJ2-5, with TRBD2 identical over 9 bases. From germline, CDR1 is SGDLS and CDR2 YYNGEE. The CDR3 sequence is 16 residues long. V lost 0 bases and J lost 1; bases outside the gene matches: 4. CDR3 loop: CASSVVAGESQETQYF. For the CDR3, the DNA is TGTGCCAGCAGCGTAGTAGCGGGAGAATCCCAAGAGACCCAGTACTTC.

The rearrangement joins TRBV19 to TRBJ1-4; 7 bases agree with TRBD1. The germline V gene encodes CDR1 LNHDA and CDR2 SQIVND (reference sequence). This CDR3 contains 14 residues. V lost 4 bases to trimming and J lost 3 bases; unmatched junction nucleotides: 2. CDR3 DNA sequence: TGTGCCAGTAGTACGACAGGGTCTAATGAAAAACTGTTTTTT. Amino acid sequence: CASSTTGSNEKLFF.

The chain joins TRBV9 to TRBJ1-4; unclear D gene. V was clipped by 1 base and J by 6 bases, with 7 bases between them. CDR1 is SGDLS, CDR2 YYNGEE, per germline. The CDR3 contains 13 residues. CDR3 sequence reads: CASSVSYDEKLFF. The CDR3 bases are TGTGCCAGCAGCGTATCATATGATGAAAAACTGTTTTTT.

CDR3 region: CASSQQGIKGAFF. CDR3 nucleotides: TGTGCCAGCAGCCAACAGGGGATTAAGGGGGCTTTCTTT. V is TRBV7-2 and J is TRBJ1-1; 7 bases fit TRBD1. CDR1 SGHTA and CDR2 FQGNSA come from the germline V gene. The CDR3 extends over 13 amino acids. V shed 5 bases and J 11 bases; nucleotides not matched to a gene: 11.

In this sample, this clone turned up a few times. In DNA, the CDR3 is TGCGCCAGCAGTGAGTCCCGGACAGGCGCTGCGCCCCAGCATTTT. Translation gives CASSESRTGAAPQHF. This chain links TRBV10-2 with TRBJ1-5, with 7 bases fitting TRBD1. J was trimmed by 9 bases and V by 0 bases; bases with no gene match: 8. The CDR3 contains 15 residues. The V gene's germline CDR1 is WSHSY and CDR2 SAAADI.

The chain employs TRBV5-1 and TRBJ1-1, with D tentatively TRBD1 (5 bases). Deletions cut 4 bases from V and 1 base from J, with 17 bases between. Germline lookup yields CDR1 SGHRS and CDR2 YFSETQ. The CDR3 is 16 residues long. The CDR3 protein is CASSVTQSTANTEAFF. The DNA for the CDR3 is TGCGCCAGCAGCGTTACGCAATCGACAGCGAACACTGAAGCTTTCTTT.

This clone was seen just once. CDR3 protein: CASSLVLGQGGYEQYF. CDR3 DNA sequence: TGTGCCAGCAGCTTGGTCCTAGGACAGGGGGGCTACGAGCAGTACTTC. The chain uses TRBV5-8 and TRBJ2-7; 10 positions agree with TRBD1. The V gene end was trimmed by 0 bases and the J gene end by 3 bases; junction bases not matched to a gene: 6. The CDR3 has 16 residues. CDR1 is SGHTS, CDR2 YDEGEE, per germline.

The table lists this clone with a count of one. This rearrangement joins TRBV7-8 to TRBJ2-3, with 7 bases aligning to TRBD1. This CDR3 region has 13 residues. Germline CDR1 and CDR2: SGHVS and FQNEAQ. V lost 8 bases, J lost 2 bases, and 4 bases stayed unmatched. CDR3 region: CASEDRVTDTQYF. The CDR3 DNA reads as TGTGCCAGCGAAGACAGGGTCACAGATACGCAGTATTTT.

This clone occurred once. This chain uses TRBV7-9 with TRBJ1-1, with 8 bases identical to TRBD1. Unmatched junction bases numbered 2, after V lost 10 bases and J lost 1 base. From germline, CDR1 is SEHNR and CDR2 FQNEAQ (reference sequence). CDR3 length: 12 residues. Written as DNA, the CDR3 is TGTGCCACGGGACAGGCGAACACTGAAGCTTTCTTT. It is translated as CATGQANTEAFF.

The V gene is TRBV6-5, the J gene TRBJ1-1; D gene unclear. Per the germline V gene, CDR1 is MNHEY and CDR2 is SVGAGI. CDR3 length: 13 residues. Trimming cost V 5 bases and J 4 bases, with 11 bases left between them. The CDR3 sequence: CASSDPWITEAFF. The CDR3 DNA follows: TGTGCCAGCAGTGACCCATGGATCACTGAAGCTTTCTTT.